Shown below are 19 T cell receptor beta chains from a single sample sequenced in a study of T-cell memory formation after mild COVID-19. Using its own MiXCR run on the 5' RACE reads, TCRdb lists one record per CDR3 protein. Here the sample spans 100,000 to 130,000 distinct CDR3 sequences, under 15% being singletons. Sequencing was done on a sample of PBMCs or a T cell subset sorted from them (not recorded which). These receptors originate from a man younger than 30 who had mild COVID-19 (a few samples of this study predate the infection). Cell type and time point are not known.

This clonotype has more than one count but fewer than ten. This chain uses TRBV28 with TRBJ2-5; D unclear. This CDR3 has 10 residues. Trimming removed 8 bases from V and 7 bases from J, with 8 bases in between. Germline CDR1 and CDR2: MDHEN and SYDVKM. In DNA form, the CDR3 reads TGTGCCAGCGGACCAGGGACCCAGTACTTC. Its translation: CASGPGTQYF.

The sample holds a few counts of this clonotype. The chain recombines TRBV7-2 with TRBJ2-7; TRBD1 is a possible D gene (5 bases). CDR3 length: 13 amino acids. Trimming took 4 bases from V and 5 from J, leaving 12 bases between them. Germline V lookup: CDR1 SGHTA, CDR2 FQGNSA. The CDR3 DNA is TGTGCCAGCAGCTCAGGGCCCACGGACGAGCAGTACGTC. Its protein product is CASSSGPTDEQYV.

There are a few counts of this clonotype. The CDR3 reads CASSPGDRGLANYGYTF. CDR3 in DNA: TGCGCCAGCAGCCCAGGGGACAGGGGGCTTGCAAACTATGGCTACACCTTC. The gene calls are TRBV5-1 and TRBJ1-2; 12 nucleotides agree with TRBD1. The ends lost 4 bases at V and 2 bases at J; junction bases unmatched: 9. This CDR3 is built from 17 residues. CDR1 and CDR2 from the germline V gene are SGHRS and YFSETQ.

The CDR3 reads CASSPVEPGNQPQHF. The CDR3 bases are TGCGCCAGCAGCCCAGTGGAGCCGGGCAATCAGCCCCAGCATTTT. The gene calls are TRBV4-1 and TRBJ1-5; D unresolved. This CDR3 is 15 amino acids long. Germline CDR1 MGHRA, CDR2 YSYEKL. V lost 4 bases and J 2 bases, leaving 12 bases between the germline ends.

The V gene is TRBV7-6, the J gene TRBJ1-1; D perhaps matches TRBD1 (6 bases). V was trimmed by 0 bases and J by 6 bases, leaving 11 bases between them. The CDR3 is made up of 14 amino acids. CDR1 is SGHVS and CDR2 is FNYEAQ in the germline V gene. CDR3 loop: CASSLAGGIAEAFF. The CDR3, as DNA: TGTGCCAGCAGCTTAGCAGGGGGTATCGCTGAAGCTTTCTTT.

The chain has TRBV11-2 and TRBJ2-5; the match to TRBD2 covers 12 bases. The CDR3 has 17 amino acids. Looked up from germline, CDR1 is SGHAT and CDR2 is FQNNGV. V gave up 1 base and J gave up 5 bases; unmatched junction bases: 8. CDR3 DNA: TGTGCCAGCAGCTTAGCACTAGCGGGGGGCTCCTCGGAGACCCAGTACTTC. Translating gives CASSLALAGGSSETQYF. Looking up the rest from reference TRBV11-2 and TRBJ2-5 gives the full variable domain: EAGVAQSPRYKIIEKRQSVAFWCNPISGHATLYWYQQILGQGPKLLIQFQNNGVVDDSQLPKDRFSAERLKGVDSTLKIQPAKLEDSAVYLCASSLALAGGSSETQYFGPGTRLLVL.

The chain recombines TRBV6-2 or TRBV6-3 with TRBJ2-5; D gene ambiguous. CDR3 length equals 13 residues. V lost 6 bases and J lost 0, with 8 bases in between. From germline, CDR1 is MNHEY and CDR2 SVGEGT. CDR3 in amino acids: CASREEYQETQYF. The CDR3 coding sequence is TGTGCCAGCAGGGAAGAGTACCAAGAGACCCAGTACTTC.

The V call is TRBV12-3 or TRBV12-4, the J call TRBJ1-1; D is perhaps TRBD1 (6 bases). The V end lost 6 bases, the J end lost 4 bases, and 12 bases lay between the germline ends. The CDR3 consists of 13 residues. In nucleotides, the CDR3 is TGTGCCAGCAGCGGGGGGCCCCCCACTGAAGCTTTCTTT. The encoded protein is CASSGGPPTEAFF.

V usage is TRBV4-1 and J usage is TRBJ2-1; D may match TRBD1 or TRBD2 (6 bases each). Trimming left V 0 bases short and J 3 bases short, with 15 bases between. CDR3 length equals 17 residues. Per germline, CDR1 MGHRA and CDR2 YSYEKL. The CDR3 DNA sequence: TGCGCCAGCAGCCAAGATAGGGCCGGGGGCCACTACAATGAGCAGTTCTTC. Its translation: CASSQDRAGGHYNEQFF.

The rearrangement joins TRBV29-1 to TRBJ1-2; no firm D call. The germline V gene has CDR1 SQVTM and CDR2 ANQGSEA. V was pared by 7 bases and J by 1 base, with 7 bases between. The CDR3 contains 11 residues. This chain's CDR3 is CSGWDNYGYTF. CDR3 DNA sequence: TGCAGCGGATGGGATAACTATGGCTACACCTTC.

This clonotype was recorded a few times. The chain is built from TRBV7-2 and TRBJ2-4; no definite D call. The CDR3 spans 15 residues. The V and J ends lost 4 bases and 0 bases respectively, with 10 bases between them. Germline assignment: CDR1 SGHTA and CDR2 FQGNSA. DNA for the CDR3: TGTGCCAGCAGCTACCCAGCCCTAGCCAAAAACATTCAGTACTTC. It is translated as CASSYPALAKNIQYF.

The rearrangement links TRBV9 to TRBJ1-5, with 8 bases identical to TRBD1. The germline gives CDR1 SGDLS, CDR2 YYNGEE. V trimming: 2 bases; J trimming: 3 bases; junction bases outside the gene matches: 4. CDR3 size: 15 residues. Here the CDR3 DNA reads TGTGCCAGCAGCGTGACAGGGGCAATCAATCAGCCCCAGCATTTT. Amino acid sequence: CASSVTGAINQPQHF.

J is TRBJ2-3 and V is TRBV6-5; D is ambiguous. CDR1 and CDR2 (germline): MNHEY, SVGAGI. The CDR3 runs to 12 residues. The V gene lost 0 bases and the J gene lost 10 bases, with 8 bases spanning the gap. The CDR3 protein is CASSYSGPPQYF. CDR3 sequence (DNA): TGTGCCAGCAGTTACTCGGGCCCCCCGCAGTATTTT.

The rearrangement links TRBV6-5 to TRBJ1-5; D is unclear. This CDR3 comprises 17 residues. Trimming stripped 7 bases from V and 2 bases from J, with 21 bases between. Germline V gene lookup returns CDR1 MNHEY and CDR2 SVGAGI. This CDR3 reads CASKNGGAAVGNQPQHF. CDR3 bases: TGTGCCAGCAAAAACGGAGGCGCCGCGGTAGGCAATCAGCCCCAGCATTTT.

The rearrangement uses TRBV28 and TRBJ2-7; no reliable D call. The CDR3 loop spans 18 amino acids. The V and J ends lost 1 base and 1 base respectively, with 20 bases between them. Per the germline V gene, CDR1 is MDHEN and CDR2 is SYDVKM. This chain's CDR3 is CASSLSKKVSGVSYEQYV. The CDR3 bases are TGTGCCAGCAGTTTATCTAAGAAGGTGTCAGGTGTTTCCTACGAGCAGTACGTC.

The sample holds a few counts of this clonotype. This chain uses TRBV5-1 with TRBJ2-5, with 7 bases lining up with TRBD2. The CDR3 spans 16 residues. The V gene end was trimmed by 4 bases and the J gene end by 2 bases; junction bases not matched to a gene: 11. Germline V gene sequence: CDR1 SGHRS, CDR2 YFSETQ. This chain's CDR3 is CASSPKSLAVQETQYF. The CDR3 nucleotides read TGCGCCAGCAGCCCCAAGTCTCTAGCGGTACAAGAGACCCAGTACTTC.

This chain joins TRBV4-3 and TRBJ2-1; D is possibly TRBD1 or TRBD2 (5 bases each). Germline V gene lookup returns CDR1 LGHNA and CDR2 YSLEER. This CDR3 has 16 residues. Trimming pared 4 bases from V and 4 bases from J, leaving 17 bases between. CDR3 protein: CASSRLRDQLYNEQFF. CDR3 nucleotides: TGCGCCAGCAGCCGCCTCCGGGACCAGCTGTACAATGAGCAGTTCTTC.

The chain links TRBV5-1 to TRBJ2-3; 8 bases agree with TRBD1. Germline V gene data show CDR1 as SGHRS and CDR2 as YFSETQ. The junction had 9 bases not matched to a gene; V was cut back by 5 bases and J by 4 bases. The CDR3 extends over 15 amino acids. In DNA, the CDR3 is TGCGCCAGCAGACACAGACAGGGGTCCGCAGATACGCAGTATTTT. Encoded protein: CASRHRQGSADTQYF.

This clonotype has only a few counts. The chain carries TRBV7-2 and TRBJ1-1, with D unclear. V lost 3 bases and J lost 7, with 9 bases in between. Germline CDR1 is SGHTA and CDR2 is FQGNSA. The CDR3 spans 12 residues. CDR3 in DNA: TGTGCCAGCAGCTTGGGCTTGGTTGAAGCTTTCTTT. Translated, it gives CASSLGLVEAFF.